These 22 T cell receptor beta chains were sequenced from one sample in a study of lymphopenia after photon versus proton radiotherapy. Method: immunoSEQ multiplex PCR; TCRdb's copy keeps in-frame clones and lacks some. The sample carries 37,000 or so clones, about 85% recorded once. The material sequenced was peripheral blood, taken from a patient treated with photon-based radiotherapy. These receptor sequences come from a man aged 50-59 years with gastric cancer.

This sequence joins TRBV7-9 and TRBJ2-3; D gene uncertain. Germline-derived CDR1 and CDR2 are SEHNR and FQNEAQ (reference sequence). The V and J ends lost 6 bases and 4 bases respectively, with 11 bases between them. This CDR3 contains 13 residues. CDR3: CASRSTLADTQYF. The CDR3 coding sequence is TGTGCCAGCAGATCCACTCTGGCAGATACGCAGTATTTT. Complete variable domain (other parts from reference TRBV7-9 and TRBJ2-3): DTGVSQNPRHKITKRGQNVTFRCDPISEHNRLYWYRQTLGQGPEFLTYFQNEAQLEKSRLLSDRFSAERPKGSFSTLEIQRTEQGDSAMYLCASRSTLADTQYFGPGTRLTVL.

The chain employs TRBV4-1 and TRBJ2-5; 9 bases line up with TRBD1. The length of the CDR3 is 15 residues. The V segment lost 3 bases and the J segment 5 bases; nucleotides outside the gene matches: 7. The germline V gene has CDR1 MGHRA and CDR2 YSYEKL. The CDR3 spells CASSHRQGVRETQYF. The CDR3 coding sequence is TGCGCCAGCAGCCATCGACAGGGGGTACGGGAGACCCAGTACTTC.

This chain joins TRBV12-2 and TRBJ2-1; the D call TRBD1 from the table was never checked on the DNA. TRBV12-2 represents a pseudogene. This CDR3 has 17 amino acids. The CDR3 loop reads CASRSTLDRENIDEQFF. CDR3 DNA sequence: TGTGCAAGTCGCTCGACGCTCGACAGGGAAAATATAGATGAGCAGTTCTTC.

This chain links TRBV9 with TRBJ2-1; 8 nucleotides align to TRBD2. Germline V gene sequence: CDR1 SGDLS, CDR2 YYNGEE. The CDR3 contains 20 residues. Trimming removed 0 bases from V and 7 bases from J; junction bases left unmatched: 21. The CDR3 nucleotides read TGTGCCAGCAGCGTAGTAGGCTTGAAAGCGGGAGAATTGGGAGGGAATGAGCAGTTCTTC. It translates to CASSVVGLKAGELGGNEQFF. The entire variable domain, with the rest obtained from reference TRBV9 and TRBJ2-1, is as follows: DSGVTQTPKHLITATGQRVTLRCSPRSGDLSVYWYQQSLDQGLQFLIQYYNGEERAKGNILERFSAQQFPDLHSELNLSSLELGDSALYFCASSVVGLKAGELGGNEQFFGPGTRLTVL.

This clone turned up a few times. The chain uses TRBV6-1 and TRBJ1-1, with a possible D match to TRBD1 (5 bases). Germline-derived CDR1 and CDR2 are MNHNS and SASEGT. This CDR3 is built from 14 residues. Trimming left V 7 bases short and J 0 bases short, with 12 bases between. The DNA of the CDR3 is TGTGCCAGCAAGGTCAGGGATTTGAACACTGAAGCTTTCTTT. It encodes CASKVRDLNTEAFF.

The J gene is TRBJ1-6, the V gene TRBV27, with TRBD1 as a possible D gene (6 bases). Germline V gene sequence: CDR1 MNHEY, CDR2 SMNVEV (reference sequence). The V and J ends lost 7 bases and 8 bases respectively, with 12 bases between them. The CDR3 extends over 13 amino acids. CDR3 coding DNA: TGTGCCAGCACAGTGGACAGATATTCACCCCTCCACTTT. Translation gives CASTVDRYSPLHF.

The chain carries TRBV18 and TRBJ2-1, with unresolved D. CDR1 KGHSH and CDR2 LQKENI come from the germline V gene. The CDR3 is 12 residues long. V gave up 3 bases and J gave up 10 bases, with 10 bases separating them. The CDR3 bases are TGTGCCAGCTCACCCCTCCTAGGAGAGCAGTTCTTC. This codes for CASSPLLGEQFF. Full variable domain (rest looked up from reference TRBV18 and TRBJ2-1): NAGVMQNPRHLVRRRGQEARLRCSPMKGHSHVYWYRQLPEEGLKFMVYLQKENIIDESGMPKERFSAEFPKEGPSILRIQQVVRGDSAAYFCASSPLLGEQFFGPGTRLTVL.

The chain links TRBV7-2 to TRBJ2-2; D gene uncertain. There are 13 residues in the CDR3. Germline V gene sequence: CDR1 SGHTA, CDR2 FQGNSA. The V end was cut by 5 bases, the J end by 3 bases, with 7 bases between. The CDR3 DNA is TGTGCCAGCAGCCTCGCCCACACCGGGGAGCTGTTTTTT. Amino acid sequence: CASSLAHTGELFF.

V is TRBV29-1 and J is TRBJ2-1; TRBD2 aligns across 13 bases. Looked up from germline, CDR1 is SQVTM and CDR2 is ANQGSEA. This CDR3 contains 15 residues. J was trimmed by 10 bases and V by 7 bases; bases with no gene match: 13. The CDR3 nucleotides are TGCAGCGCCTCCAAGGGAACACTAGCGGGGGGGGAGCAGTTCTTC. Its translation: CSASKGTLAGGEQFF.

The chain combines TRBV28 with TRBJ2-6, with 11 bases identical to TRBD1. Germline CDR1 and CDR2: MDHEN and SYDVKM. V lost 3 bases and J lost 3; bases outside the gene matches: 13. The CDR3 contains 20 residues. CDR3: CASSFYNPRTGGFGANVLTF. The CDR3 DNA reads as TGTGCCAGCAGTTTTTATAACCCCCGGACAGGGGGCTTTGGGGCCAACGTCCTGACTTTC.

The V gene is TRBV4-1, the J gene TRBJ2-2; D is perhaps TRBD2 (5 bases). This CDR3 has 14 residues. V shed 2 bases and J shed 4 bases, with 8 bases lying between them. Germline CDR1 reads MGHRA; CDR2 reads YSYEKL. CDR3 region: CASSQTEGTGELFF. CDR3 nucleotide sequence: TGCGCCAGCAGCCAAACTGAGGGCACCGGGGAGCTGTTTTTT.

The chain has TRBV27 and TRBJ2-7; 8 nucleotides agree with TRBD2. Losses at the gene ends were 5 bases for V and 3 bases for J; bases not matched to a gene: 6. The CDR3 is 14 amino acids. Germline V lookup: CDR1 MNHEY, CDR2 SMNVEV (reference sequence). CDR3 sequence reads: CASSPSGSVYEQYF. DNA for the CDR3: TGTGCCAGCAGTCCGAGCGGGAGCGTCTACGAGCAGTACTTC.

CDR3 sequence (DNA): TGTGCCAGCAGCTTAAGGCAGGGGTTGAACACTGAAGCTTTCTTT. This codes for CASSLRQGLNTEAFF. The chain has TRBV7-2 and TRBJ1-1, with D perhaps matching TRBD1 (6 bases). The CDR3 sequence is 15 residues long. V was clipped by 2 bases and J by 0 bases, with 10 bases between them. The germline V gene has CDR1 SGHTA and CDR2 FQGNSA.

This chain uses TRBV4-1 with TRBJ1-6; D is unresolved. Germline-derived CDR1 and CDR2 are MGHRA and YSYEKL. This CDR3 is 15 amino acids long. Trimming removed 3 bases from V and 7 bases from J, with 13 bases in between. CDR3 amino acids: CASSQSGLSNSPLHF. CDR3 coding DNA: TGCGCCAGCAGCCAGTCCGGACTATCGAATTCACCCCTCCACTTT.

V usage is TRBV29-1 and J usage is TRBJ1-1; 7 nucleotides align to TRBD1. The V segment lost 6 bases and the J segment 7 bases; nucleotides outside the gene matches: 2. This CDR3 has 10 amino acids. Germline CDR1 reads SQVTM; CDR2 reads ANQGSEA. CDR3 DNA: TGCAGCGTCCGGGACAGTGAAGCTTTCTTT. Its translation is CSVRDSEAFF.

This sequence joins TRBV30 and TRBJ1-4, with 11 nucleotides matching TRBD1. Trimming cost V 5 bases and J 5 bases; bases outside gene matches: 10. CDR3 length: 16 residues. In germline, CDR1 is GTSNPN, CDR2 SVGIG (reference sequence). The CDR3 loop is CAWAPGQGVGNEKLFF. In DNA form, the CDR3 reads TGTGCCTGGGCCCCGGGACAGGGGGTCGGAAATGAAAAACTGTTTTTT.

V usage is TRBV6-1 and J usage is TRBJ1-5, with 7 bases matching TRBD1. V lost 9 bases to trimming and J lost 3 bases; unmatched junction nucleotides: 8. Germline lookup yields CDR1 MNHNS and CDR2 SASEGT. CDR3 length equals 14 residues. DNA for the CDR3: TGTGCCAGTTCCAGGGGGTACGACAATCAGCCCCAGCATTTT. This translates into CASSRGYDNQPQHF.

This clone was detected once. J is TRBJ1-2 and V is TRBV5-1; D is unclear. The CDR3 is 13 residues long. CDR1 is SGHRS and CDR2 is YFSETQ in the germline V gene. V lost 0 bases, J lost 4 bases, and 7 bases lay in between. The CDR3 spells CASSLEPAYGYTF. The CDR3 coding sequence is TGCGCCAGCAGCTTGGAACCTGCCTATGGCTACACCTTC.

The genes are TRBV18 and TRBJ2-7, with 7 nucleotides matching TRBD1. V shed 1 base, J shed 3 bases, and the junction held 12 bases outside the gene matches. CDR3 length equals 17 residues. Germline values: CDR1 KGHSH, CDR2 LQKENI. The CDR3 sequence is CASSPLPPNRGRYEQYF. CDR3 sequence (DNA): TGTGCCAGCTCACCACTCCCGCCCAACAGGGGTCGCTACGAGCAGTACTTC.

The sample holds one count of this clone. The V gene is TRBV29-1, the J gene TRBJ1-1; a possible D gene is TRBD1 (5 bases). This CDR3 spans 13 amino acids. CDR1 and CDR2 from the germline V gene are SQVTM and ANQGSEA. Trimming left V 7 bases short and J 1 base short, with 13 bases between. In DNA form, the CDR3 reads TGCAGCGCTGCTGGTCAGGGGAACACTGAAGCTTTCTTT. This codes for CSAAGQGNTEAFF.

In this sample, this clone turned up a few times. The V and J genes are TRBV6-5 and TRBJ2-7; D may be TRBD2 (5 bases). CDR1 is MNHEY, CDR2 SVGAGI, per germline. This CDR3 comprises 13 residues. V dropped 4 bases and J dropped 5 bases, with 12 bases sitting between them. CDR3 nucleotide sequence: TGTGCCAGCAGTTTACAAGGGCGGGACGAGCAGTACTTC. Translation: CASSLQGRDEQYF.

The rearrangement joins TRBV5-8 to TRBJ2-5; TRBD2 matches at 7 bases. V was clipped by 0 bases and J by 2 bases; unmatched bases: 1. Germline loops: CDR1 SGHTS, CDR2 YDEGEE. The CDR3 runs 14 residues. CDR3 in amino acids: CASSLVREQETQYF. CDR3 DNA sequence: TGTGCCAGCAGCTTGGTGCGGGAGCAAGAGACCCAGTACTTC.